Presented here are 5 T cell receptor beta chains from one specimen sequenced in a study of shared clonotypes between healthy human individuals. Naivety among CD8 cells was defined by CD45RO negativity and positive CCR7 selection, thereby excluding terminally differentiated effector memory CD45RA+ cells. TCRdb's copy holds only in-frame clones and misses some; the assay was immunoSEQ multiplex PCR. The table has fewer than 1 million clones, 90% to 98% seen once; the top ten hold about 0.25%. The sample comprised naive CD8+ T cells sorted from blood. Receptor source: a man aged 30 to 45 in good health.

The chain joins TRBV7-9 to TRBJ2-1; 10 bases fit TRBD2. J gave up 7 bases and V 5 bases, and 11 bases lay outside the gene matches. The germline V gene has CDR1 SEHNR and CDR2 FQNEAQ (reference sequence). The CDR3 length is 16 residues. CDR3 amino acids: CASSRTSGKGPNEQFF. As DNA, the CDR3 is TGTGCCAGCAGCCGTACTAGCGGGAAGGGACCAAATGAGCAGTTCTTC.

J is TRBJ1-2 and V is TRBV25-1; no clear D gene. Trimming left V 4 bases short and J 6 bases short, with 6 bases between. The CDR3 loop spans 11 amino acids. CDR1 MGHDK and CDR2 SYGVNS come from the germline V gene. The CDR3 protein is CASSGGHGYTF. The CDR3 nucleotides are TGTGCCAGCAGTGGAGGGCATGGCTACACCTTC.

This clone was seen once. The DNA of the CDR3 is TGTGCCAGCCACGGGACTTACAATGAGCAGTTCTTC. This encodes CASHGTYNEQFF. The rearrangement uses TRBV7-9 and TRBJ2-1; D perhaps matches TRBD2 (6 bases). CDR3 size: 12 residues. Germline loops: CDR1 SEHNR, CDR2 FQNEAQ (reference sequence). Deletions cut 8 bases from V and 4 bases from J, with 9 bases between.

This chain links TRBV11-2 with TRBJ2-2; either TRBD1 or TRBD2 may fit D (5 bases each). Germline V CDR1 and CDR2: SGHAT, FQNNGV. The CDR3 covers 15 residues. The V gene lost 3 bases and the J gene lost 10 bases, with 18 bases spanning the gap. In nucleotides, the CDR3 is TGTGCCAGCAGCTTGGGGACCAGTGCCGGGGAGGAGCTGTTTTTT. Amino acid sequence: CASSLGTSAGEELFF. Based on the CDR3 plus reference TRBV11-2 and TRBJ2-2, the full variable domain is EAGVAQSPRYKIIEKRQSVAFWCNPISGHATLYWYQQILGQGPKLLIQFQNNGVVDDSQLPKDRFSAERLKGVDSTLKIQPAKLEDSAVYLCASSLGTSAGEELFFGEGSRLTVL.

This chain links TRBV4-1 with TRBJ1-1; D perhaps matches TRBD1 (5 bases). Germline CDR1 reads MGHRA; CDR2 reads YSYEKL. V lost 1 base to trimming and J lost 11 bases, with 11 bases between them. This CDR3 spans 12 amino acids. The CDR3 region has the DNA TGCGCCAGCAGCCAAGGGGGCCGCGGCGCTTTCTTT. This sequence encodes CASSQGGRGAFF.